The table lists the clone carrying this TCR beta chain with a few counts. Its antigen remains unidentified. The data originate from a study of T cells in Graves' hyperthyroidism and ophthalmopathy. Study-wide results and caveats: In the analysis, a 13 V-J model separated ophthalmopathy from stable hyperthyroidism.

There were TCR beta CDR3 regions amplified from RNA transcripts. First-round RT-PCR targeting the TCR CDR3 was performed with the HTBI primer set. TCRdb ran MiXCR on the multiplex PCR reads and lists one entry per CDR3 protein. The data contain roughly 400,000 distinct CDR3 sequences, about an eighth of them singletons. Germline V gene data show CDR1 as MNHEY and CDR2 as SVGEGT. The V gene lost 1 base and the J gene lost 5 bases, with 21 bases spanning the gap. CDR3 length: 17 residues. Ophthalmopathy cases met thresholds of Clinical Activity Score at least 3, NOSPECS grade at least 4 and duration under 3 months.

Sequences were obtained from blood. This clonotype originated in a man in his fifties or sixties with Graves' ophthalmopathy. V gene TRBV6-2 or TRBV6-3 combines with J gene TRBJ2-7; D gene uncertain. The CDR3 bases are TGTGCCAGCAGTTACTTATTAAACGACTCCGACGGAGACGAGCAGTACTTC. It encodes CASSYLLNDSDGDEQYF.